Presented here are 10 T cell receptor beta chains from one specimen sequenced in a study of OX40 agonist ivuxolimab in advanced cancers. The library was obtained by the immunoSEQ multiplex PCR assay. The table comes from immuneACCESS by way of TCRdb, which keeps in-frame sequences with V and J called. Part of the clones is missing from these tables; in studies checked, under half for an unresolved V gene and the rest for unknown reasons. Across this sample there are approximately 30,000 clones, with about 88% seen only once. Together, the top ten hold about 32% of the sample. Sequencing used CD4+ or CD8+ T cells sorted from blood, obtained in a trial of the OX40 agonist ivuxolimab. These TCRs come from an adult with an advanced solid tumor such as melanoma, head and neck, liver or kidney cancer.

This clone was seen a few times. The rearrangement joins TRBV5-5 to TRBJ2-1, with 8 bases identical to TRBD2. The germline CDR1 and CDR2 sequences are SGHKS and YYEKEE (reference sequence). Losses at the gene ends were 1 base for V and 3 bases for J; bases not matched to a gene: 9. CDR3 length: 17 residues. The CDR3, as DNA: TGTGCCAGCAGCTTGAGGGCTAGCGGGCCTCTCTACAATGAGCAGTTCTTC. As protein: CASSLRASGPLYNEQFF.

A remark on this clone: Sequence at one end of the junction differs from germline and may be a read error. V usage is TRBV5-6 and J usage is TRBJ2-4; D ambiguous. CDR1 and CDR2 from the germline V gene are SGHDT and YYEEEE. The CDR3 runs to 12 residues. The CDR3 loop reads CASSLTGQTRDF. The CDR3 bases are TGTGCCAGCAGCTTAACCGGGCAGACCCGGGACTTC.

The V call is TRBV28, the J call TRBJ2-2; D is ambiguous. Germline CDR1 reads MDHEN; CDR2 reads SYDVKM. CDR3 length: 14 amino acids. V was trimmed by 4 bases and J by 9 bases, leaving 15 bases between them. The CDR3 nucleotides are TGTGCCAGCAGTTCCGAAGGGATCGGCCGGGAGCTGTTTTTT. Its translation is CASSSEGIGRELFF. Using reference TRBV28 and TRBJ2-2 for the parts outside the CDR3, the full variable domain is DVKVTQSSRYLVKRTGEKVFLECVQDMDHENMFWYRQDPGLGLRLIYFSYDVKMKEKGDIPEGYSVSREKKERFSLILESASTNQTSMYLCASSSEGIGRELFFGEGSRLTVL.

This clone occurred a few times. This chain links TRBV6-5 with TRBJ1-5, with D uncertain. The germline CDR1 and CDR2 sequences are MNHEY and SVGAGI. The V gene lost 0 bases and the J gene lost 7 bases, with 13 bases spanning the gap. CDR3 length equals 15 residues. CDR3 protein: CASSYSEELGQPQHF. Here the CDR3 DNA reads TGTGCCAGCAGTTACTCGGAGGAGTTGGGACAGCCCCAGCATTTT.

This chain joins TRBV5-4 and TRBJ2-2; D not resolved. The V gene's germline CDR1 is SGHNT and CDR2 YYREEE (reference sequence). Trimming took 2 bases from V and 1 from J, leaving 6 bases between them. CDR3 size: 14 residues. CDR3 region: CASSLWENTGELFF. CDR3 DNA: TGTGCCAGCAGCTTATGGGAGAACACCGGGGAGCTGTTTTTT.

The chain has TRBV7-9 and TRBJ2-1, with 7 bases matching TRBD2. The CDR3 has 14 residues. Germline loops: CDR1 SEHNR, CDR2 FQNEAQ (reference sequence). The trim removed 4 bases at V and 5 bases at J, leaving 5 bases unmatched. The CDR3 region is CASSSKLADNEQFF. CDR3 bases: TGTGCCAGCAGCTCGAAGCTAGCGGACAATGAGCAGTTCTTC.

The J gene is TRBJ1-5, the V gene TRBV7-6; a weak D match, TRBD1 (6 bases). The length of the CDR3 is 14 residues. V lost 2 bases and J lost 4, with 9 bases in between. CDR1 SGHVS and CDR2 FNYEAQ come from the germline V gene. The DNA for the CDR3 is TGTGCCAGCAGCTTATCAACAGGGAATCAGCCCCAGCATTTT. Encoded protein: CASSLSTGNQPQHF.

Here the CDR3 reads CASTPSGTDTQYF. In nucleotides, the CDR3 is TGTGCCAGCACCCCGTCGGGCACAGATACGCAGTATTTT. The V gene is TRBV7-2, the J gene TRBJ2-3, with no clear D. This CDR3 has 13 amino acids. V gave up 7 bases and J gave up 1 base, with 9 bases separating them. The germline gives CDR1 SGHTA, CDR2 FQGNSA.

The V call is TRBV28, the J call TRBJ2-5, with a weak D call TRBD1 (5 bases). Trimming took 3 bases from V and 3 from J, leaving 14 bases between them. The CDR3 is 15 amino acids. In germline, CDR1 is MDHEN, CDR2 SYDVKM. This chain's CDR3 is CASSLRGADKETQYF. The CDR3 DNA reads as TGTGCCAGCAGTTTGCGTGGGGCCGACAAAGAGACCCAGTACTTC.

The chain couples TRBV19 to TRBJ1-1; TRBD1 matches at 9 bases. The trim removed 1 base at V and 4 bases at J, leaving 4 bases unmatched. The length of the CDR3 is 15 residues. CDR1 and CDR2 (germline): LNHDA, SQIVND (reference sequence). CDR3 sequence (DNA): TGTGCCAGTAGTATAGTAGAGGACAGGGGCACTGAAGCTTTCTTT. It is translated as CASSIVEDRGTEAFF. The full variable domain, completed using reference TRBV19 and TRBJ1-1, is DGGITQSPKYLFRKEGQNVTLSCEQNLNHDAMYWYRQDPGQGLRLIYYSQIVNDFQKGDIAEGYSVSREKKESFPLTVTSAQKNPTAFYLCASSIVEDRGTEAFFGQGTRLTVV.